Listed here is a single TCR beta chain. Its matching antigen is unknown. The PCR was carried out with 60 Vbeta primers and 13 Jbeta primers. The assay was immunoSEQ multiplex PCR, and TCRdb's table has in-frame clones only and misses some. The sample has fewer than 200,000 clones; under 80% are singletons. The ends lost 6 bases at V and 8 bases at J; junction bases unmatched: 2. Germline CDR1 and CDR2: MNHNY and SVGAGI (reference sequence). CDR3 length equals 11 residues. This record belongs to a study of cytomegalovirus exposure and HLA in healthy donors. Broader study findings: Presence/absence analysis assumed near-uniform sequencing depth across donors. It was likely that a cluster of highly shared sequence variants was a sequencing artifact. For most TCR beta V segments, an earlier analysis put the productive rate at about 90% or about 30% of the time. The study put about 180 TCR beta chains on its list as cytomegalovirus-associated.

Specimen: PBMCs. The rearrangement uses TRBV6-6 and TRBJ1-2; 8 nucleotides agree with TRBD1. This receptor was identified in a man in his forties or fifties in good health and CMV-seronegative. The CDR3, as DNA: TGTGCCAGCAGGGACAGGGTCGGCTACACCTTC. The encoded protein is CASRDRVGYTF.